Listed below are T cell receptor beta chains from one sample, sequenced in a study of blood T cell repertoires in COVID-19. Only in-frame clones appear in the TCRdb table, and some are missing; sequencing was by immunoSEQ multiplex PCR. Of 100,000 to 130,000 clones in the sample, roughly 90% are singletons; the top ten hold nearly 5%. The sample taken for sequencing was peripheral blood. Receptors originate from a man aged 35 to 55 with active or convalescent COVID-19. The CDR3 runs from the conserved cysteine through the conserved F or W. A D gene is named only where the DNA matches it firmly. The size of a clone is reported for some rows only, either as once, few or many, or as a class for expanded clones.

.	15	.	TRBV6-5	TRBJ2-1	TGTGCCAGCAGTTCCGCAGGGTCAGGATACAATGAGCAGTTCTTC	CASSSAGSGYNEQFF
TRBD1	15	once	TRBV6-5	TRBJ1-4	TGTGCCAGCAGTAGGGGACAGGTCGCAAATGAAAAACTGTTTTTT	CASSRGQVANEKLFF
TRBD1	14	.	TRBV18	TRBJ2-6	TGTGCCAGCTCCGACAGGGCTGGGGCCAACGTCCTGACTTTC	CASSDRAGANVLTF
TRBD1	18	.	TRBV5-1	TRBJ2-7	TGCGCCAGCAGCTTGGAGTGGTGGGGGACAGATATGTCCTACGAGCAGTACTTC	CASSLEWWGTDMSYEQYF
TRBD1	15	.	TRBV10-1	TRBJ2-7	TGCGCCAGCTCCCCCTACACGGGACAGCCCTACGAGCAGTACTTC	CASSPYTGQPYEQYF
.	15	once	TRBV24-1	TRBJ2-1	TGTGCCACCAGTGATTTTAAGAGCTCCTACAATGAGCAGTTCTTC	CATSDFKSSYNEQFF
.	16	once	TRBV18	TRBJ1-2	TGTGCCAGCTCACCATCCGAGGAGGGGCGCGCCTATGGCTACACCTTC	CASSPSEEGRAYGYTF
.	14	.	TRBV9	TRBJ1-2	TGTGCCAGCAAGGGCCAGGGTCTCAGCTATGGCTACACCTTC	CASKGQGLSYGYTF
TRBD1	16	.	TRBV5-1	TRBJ1-2	TGCGCCAGCAGCGCCGGACAGGGGGTTCTCCTCCAGGGCTACACCTTC	CASSAGQGVLLQGYTF
TRBD2	14	.	TRBV19	TRBJ2-3	TGTGCCAGTAGTGCGGGAGGCGGCACAGATACGCAGTATTTT	CASSAGGGTDTQYF
.	13	.	TRBV6-7	TRBJ2-7	TGTGCCAGCAGTTACTCGAACATGAACGAGCAGTACTTC	CASSYSNMNEQYF
TRBD1	15	.	TRBV27	TRBJ1-4	TGTGCCAGCAGTTTATCGGACAGGGCGAGAGAAAAACTGTTTTTT	CASSLSDRAREKLFF
TRBD1	17	.	TRBV15	TRBJ1-6	TGTGCCACCAGCAGAGGACGGACAGGGGTTTATAATTCACCCCTCCACTTT	CATSRGRTGVYNSPLHF
.	14	.	TRBV18	TRBJ1-1	TGTGCCAGCTCACCACCGGGAGGGAACACTGAAGCTTTCTTT	CASSPPGGNTEAFF
.	16	.	TRBV5-4	TRBJ2-1	TGTGCCAGCAGCCACGGTGGGGGAGGCGCCTACAATGAGCAGTTCTTC	CASSHGGGGAYNEQFF
TRBD1	15	.	TRBV7-8	TRBJ1-3	TGTGCCAGCAGCTTACAACAGGGGGAAGGAAACACCATATATTTT	CASSLQQGEGNTIYF
TRBD2	16	.	TRBV27	TRBJ2-7	TGTGCCAGCAGTTCAAGACTAGCGGGCGCCTCCTACGAGCAGTACTTC	CASSSRLAGASYEQYF
.	14	.	TRBV5-1	TRBJ1-4	TGCGCCAGCAGCCCAGGGGTAGGTGGGGAAAAACTGTTTTTT	CASSPGVGGEKLFF
.	14	.	TRBV7-9	TRBJ1-2	TGTGCCAGCAGCTTAACGCAGGACTACTATGGCTACACCTTC	CASSLTQDYYGYTF
.	16	.	TRBV18	TRBJ1-1	TGTGCCAGCTCACTTCATAGGACAGCTACTAACACTGAAGCTTTCTTT	CASSLHRTATNTEAFF
.	12	.	TRBV28	TRBJ2-2	TGTGCCAGCAATGGAGGTGGCGGGGAGCTGTTTTTT	CASNGGGGELFF
TRBD2	15	.	TRBV5-1	TRBJ2-1	TGCGCCAGCGGAAGACTAGCGGAATCCTACAATGAGCAGTTCTTC	CASGRLAESYNEQFF
TRBD1	15	.	TRBV7-2	TRBJ2-7	TGTGCCAGCAGCTTAGTCGGGACAGGGGGCTACGAGCAGTACTTC	CASSLVGTGGYEQYF
.	12	.	TRBV16	TRBJ1-2	TGTGCCAGCAGCCAAATGGACAGCCCTTACACCTTC	CASSQMDSPYTF
.	16	.	TRBV28	TRBJ1-5	TGTGCCAGCAGTTTCCTATCAGGGTTTAGCAATCAGCCCCAGCATTTT	CASSFLSGFSNQPQHF
.	17	.	TRBV12-2	TRBJ2-1	TGTGCAAGTCGCTTAACCCGACAGGGGAGCTCCTACAATGAGCAGTTCTTC	CASRLTRQGSSYNEQFF
TRBD2	16	.	TRBV7-2	TRBJ2-1	TGTGCCAGCAGCTCTTGGGAGGGGTACCCCTACAATGAGCAGTTCTTC	CASSSWEGYPYNEQFF
.	15	.	TRBV3-1/TRBV3-2	TRBJ1-6	TGTGCCAGCAGCCAAGTCAGTGGCTATAATTCACCCCTCCACTTT	CASSQVSGYNSPLHF
TRBD1	16	.	TRBV7-9	TRBJ2-5	TGTGCCAGCAGCCCGGGGCCCAGGGGGCCCCAAGAGACCCAGTACTTC	CASSPGPRGPQETQYF
.	14	.	TRBV30	TRBJ2-4	TGTGCCTCCCAGGGGTTCGGGGCCAAAAACATTCAGTACTTC	CASQGFGAKNIQYF